This T cell receptor beta chain was identified during a study of CD4 T cells in relation to SARS-CoV-2 and coronaviruses. Notes on the study in general: Each donor contributed either pre-pandemic or post-infection samples, not both.

TCRdb keeps only in-frame clones here, not all; method: immunoSEQ multiplex PCR. The table has approximately 21,000 clones, about four fifths seen once; the top ten hold roughly 15%. This CDR3 comprises 16 residues. Germline V gives CDR1 SGHVS, CDR2 FQNEAQ. V gave up 5 bases and J gave up 5 bases, with 18 bases separating them. For this clone: The antigen remains unidentified.

Unexposed donor CD4+ T cells date from 2011-2018, before the COVID-19 pandemic. The cells were cultured for 10 days before CD4+ T cells were isolated. PBMCs were plated at two million per well in IL-2-containing medium. Half the medium was replaced with IL-2 medium on days 3 and 7. Sequencing was done on a sample of CD4+ T cells from PBMCs, cultured in vitro. The chain recombines TRBV7-8 with TRBJ1-4; weak D call: TRBD1 (5 bases). The TCR originated in a human donor in good health. For the CDR3, the DNA is TGTGCCAGCAGCCAAGGGGCATCAGGGTTAAATGAAAAACTGTTTTTT. It codes for CASSQGASGLNEKLFF.